This T cell receptor (beta chain) was recovered during a study of blood T cell repertoires in COVID-19. CDR3 length: 13 residues. The germline CDR1 and CDR2 sequences are SNHLY and FYNNEI. V trimming: 11 bases; J trimming: 5 bases; junction bases outside the gene matches: 9. TCRdb's copy holds only in-frame clones and misses some; the assay was immunoSEQ multiplex PCR. The table records about 34,000 clones, 70% to 90% of them present only once. The sequencing input was peripheral blood. The receptor was derived from a man between 65 and 80 years old with active COVID-19. V and J are TRBV2 and TRBJ2-5, with 9 bases identical to TRBD1. The chain's CDR3 is CAGNRGRHETQYF. In nucleotides, the CDR3 is TGTGCCGGAAACAGGGGGCGTCACGAGACCCAGTACTTC.